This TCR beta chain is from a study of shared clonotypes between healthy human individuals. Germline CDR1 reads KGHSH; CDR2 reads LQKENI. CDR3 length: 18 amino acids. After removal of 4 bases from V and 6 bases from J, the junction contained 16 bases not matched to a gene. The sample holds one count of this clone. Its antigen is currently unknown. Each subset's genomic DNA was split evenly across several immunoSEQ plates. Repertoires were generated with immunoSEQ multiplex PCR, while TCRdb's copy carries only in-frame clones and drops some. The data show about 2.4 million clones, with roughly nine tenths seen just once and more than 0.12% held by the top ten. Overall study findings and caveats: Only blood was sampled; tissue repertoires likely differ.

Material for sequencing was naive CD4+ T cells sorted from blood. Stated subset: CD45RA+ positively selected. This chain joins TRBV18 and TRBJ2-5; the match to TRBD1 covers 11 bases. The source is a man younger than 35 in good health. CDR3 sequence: CASSLGQGAATRRQTQYF. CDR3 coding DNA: TGTGCCAGCTCACTTGGACAGGGGGCGGCGACTAGGAGGCAGACCCAGTACTTC.